Sequencing of this TCR beta chain was carried out in a study of cytomegalovirus exposure and HLA in healthy donors. Study overall: Within the Caucasian-associated ancestry cluster were approximately 77% of the 300 to 450 genotyped donors. Regarding the study as a whole: Reports indicated that the classifier achieved high specificity and sensitivity in diagnosing cytomegalovirus status.

Remarks on this clone: Its antigen is still unknown.

The PCR made use of 60 Vbeta and 13 Jbeta primers. The method was immunoSEQ multiplex PCR; TCRdb's version includes in-frame clones alone and lacks a portion of them. The sample includes 150,000 to 200,000 clones, roughly three quarters of them seen just once. The sequence was obtained from a woman aged 45-59 years in good health and CMV-seronegative. The sample was PBMCs.

CDR3 residues: CASSYPRDPEETQYF. Written as DNA, the CDR3 is TGTGCCAGCAGTTACCCGCGGGATCCGGAGGAGACCCAGTACTTC. This sequence joins TRBV6-6 and TRBJ2-5, with a weak D call TRBD2 (6 bases). With 2 bases removed from V and 5 bases from J, the gap between germline ends came to 15 bases. The CDR3 consists of 15 residues. Germline V CDR1 and CDR2: MNHNY, SVGAGI (reference sequence).